This T cell receptor (beta chain) was recorded in a study of tumor-infiltrating lymphocytes in primary liver carcinoma. Study background: Ranging in age from 30 to 69 years, the patients were men and women. Sample yields of productive TCRbeta reads, ranging from roughly 3.65 to 8 million, were similar across tissue types. The study, taken as a whole, reports: Overlap in tumor-adjacent and tumor-blood pairs fell below that of tumor region pairs. Tumor top-250-clone fractions significantly exceeded those of blood (p = 0.039).

Joint extraction of RNA and DNA used about 17-31 mg of bulk tissue that was unsorted. Regarding this clonotype: Its cognate antigen is unknown.

CDR1 SQVTM and CDR2 ANQGSEA come from the germline V gene. The CDR3 loop spans 11 amino acids. The V gene lost 4 bases and the J gene lost 6 bases, with 9 bases spanning the gap. The input was 500 ng total RNA; TCR beta cDNA was made from it with a constant-region primer. The TCR beta library was amplified through three nested multiplex PCR rounds in a modified ARM-PCR procedure. TRBV1-TRBV30 forward primers paired with a C-beta reverse primer drove the first two PCR rounds, about 10 cycles each. MiXCR, applied by TCRdb to the multiplex PCR reads, yields one record per CDR3 protein. The sample includes 35,000 to 40,000 distinct CDR3 sequences, more than 70% of them seen just once.

The receptor was derived from a man aged 35 to 55 with primary liver carcinoma and hepatitis B virus infection. The rearrangement uses TRBV29-1 and TRBJ1-2, with a tentative D call TRBD1 (6 bases). Sequencing was performed on tumor-adjacent normal liver tissue. The CDR3, as DNA: TGCAGCGTTGCCAGGGGAGATGGCTACACCTTC. Amino acids: CSVARGDGYTF.